This TCR beta chain was retrieved from a study of blood T cell repertoires in COVID-19. CDR1 SNHLY and CDR2 FYNNEI come from the germline V gene. Between the trimmed V and J ends, which lost 6 bases and 6 bases, there was a span of 8 bases. The CDR3 has 12 amino acids. Profiling relied on immunoSEQ multiplex PCR, and the TCRdb table lists in-frame clones only, not all of them. The repertoire consists of about 260,000 clones, with about 89% occurring once and the leading ten covering approximately 1.5%. J is TRBJ2-2 and V is TRBV2; maybe TRBD1 (5 bases). This TCR derives from a woman between 35 and 50 years old who had recovered from COVID-19. Sequencing input: peripheral blood. In nucleotides, the CDR3 is TGTGCCAGCAGCGACAGAGCCGGGGAGCTGTTTTTT. The encoded protein is CASSDRAGELFF.